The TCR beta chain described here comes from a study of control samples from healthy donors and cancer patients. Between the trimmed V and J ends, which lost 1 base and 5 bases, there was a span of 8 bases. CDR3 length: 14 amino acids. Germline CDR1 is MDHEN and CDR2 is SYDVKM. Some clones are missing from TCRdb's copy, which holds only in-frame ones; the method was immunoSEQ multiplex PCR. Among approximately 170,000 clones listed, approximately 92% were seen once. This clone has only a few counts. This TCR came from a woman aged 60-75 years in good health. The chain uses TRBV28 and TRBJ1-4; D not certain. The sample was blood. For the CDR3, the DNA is TGTGCCAGCAGTTTATTTCTACAGAATGAAAAACTGTTTTTT. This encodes CASSLFLQNEKLFF.